The present TCR beta chain was sequenced within a study of T cell repertoires in aging, cancer and after chemotherapy. Study details: Donors were grouped into six age bands spanning 30 or younger through 70 or older. Repeat sampling of healthy donors over several months to years showed clear clonal overlap.

Overall study results and limits: No conclusions about immunological memory after chemotherapy can be drawn from the repertoire data. Loss of evenness, beyond lost richness, contributed to age-related TCR diversity decline in cancer patients.

Of note for this clonotype: Its specificity is unknown.

The CDR3 contains 13 residues. V shed 2 bases and J shed 0 bases, with 4 bases lying between them. Germline lookup yields CDR1 SGHRS and CDR2 YFSETQ. Amplification of TCR beta used genomic DNA extracted from peripheral blood. A mixed TRB-A/B primer pool amplified rearranged TRB by multiplex touch-down PCR. A single record per CDR3 protein comes from TCRdb applying MiXCR to the multiplex PCR reads. The sample records about 13,000 distinct CDR3 sequences, 20% to 30% being singletons. This clonotype originated in a human donor in good health. The genes are TRBV5-1 and TRBJ2-3, with D hard to call. Sequencing was performed on blood. The CDR3 protein is CASSFDSTDTQYF. Written as DNA, the CDR3 is TGCGCCAGCAGCTTTGACAGCACAGATACGCAGTATTTT.